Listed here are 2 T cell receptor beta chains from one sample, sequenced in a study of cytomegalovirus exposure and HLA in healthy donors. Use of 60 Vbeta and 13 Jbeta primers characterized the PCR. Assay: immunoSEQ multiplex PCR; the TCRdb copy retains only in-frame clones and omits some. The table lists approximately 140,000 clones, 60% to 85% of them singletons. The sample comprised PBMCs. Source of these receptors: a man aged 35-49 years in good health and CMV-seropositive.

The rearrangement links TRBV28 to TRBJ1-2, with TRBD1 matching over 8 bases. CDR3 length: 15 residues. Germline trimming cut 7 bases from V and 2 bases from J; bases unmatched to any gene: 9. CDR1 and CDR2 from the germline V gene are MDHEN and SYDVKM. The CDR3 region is CASTLGGTGNYGYTF. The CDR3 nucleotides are TGTGCCAGCACCTTAGGCGGGACAGGCAACTATGGCTACACCTTC.

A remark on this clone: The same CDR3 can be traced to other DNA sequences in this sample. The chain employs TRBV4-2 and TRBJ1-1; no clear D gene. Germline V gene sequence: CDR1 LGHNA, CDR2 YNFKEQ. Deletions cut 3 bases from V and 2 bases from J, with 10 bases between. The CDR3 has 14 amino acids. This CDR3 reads CASSQDYSNTEAFF. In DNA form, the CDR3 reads TGTGCCAGCAGCCAGGACTACAGCAACACTGAAGCTTTCTTT.